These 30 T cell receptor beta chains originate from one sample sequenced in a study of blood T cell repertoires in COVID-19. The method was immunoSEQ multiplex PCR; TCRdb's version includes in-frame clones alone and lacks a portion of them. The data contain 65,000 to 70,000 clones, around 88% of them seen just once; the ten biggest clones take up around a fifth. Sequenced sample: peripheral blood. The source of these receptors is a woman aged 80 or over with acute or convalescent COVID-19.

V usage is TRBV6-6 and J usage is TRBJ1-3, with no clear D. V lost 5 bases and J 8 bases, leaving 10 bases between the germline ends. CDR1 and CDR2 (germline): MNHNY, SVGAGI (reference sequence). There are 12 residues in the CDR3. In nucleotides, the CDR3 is TGTGCCAGCAGTCCACCTGAGCACACCATATATTTT. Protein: CASSPPEHTIYF.

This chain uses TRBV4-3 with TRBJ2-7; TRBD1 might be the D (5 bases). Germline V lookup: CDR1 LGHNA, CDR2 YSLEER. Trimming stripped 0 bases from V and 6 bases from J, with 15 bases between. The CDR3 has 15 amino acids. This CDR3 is CASSQEAVQVSEQYF. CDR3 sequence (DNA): TGCGCCAGCAGCCAAGAGGCAGTACAGGTGTCCGAGCAGTACTTC.

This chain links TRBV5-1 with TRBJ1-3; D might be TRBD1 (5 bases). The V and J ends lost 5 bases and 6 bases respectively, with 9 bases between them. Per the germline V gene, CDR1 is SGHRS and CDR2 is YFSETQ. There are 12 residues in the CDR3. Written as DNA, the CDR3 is TGCGCCAGCAGTTCAGGGCCAAACACCATATATTTT. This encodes CASSSGPNTIYF.

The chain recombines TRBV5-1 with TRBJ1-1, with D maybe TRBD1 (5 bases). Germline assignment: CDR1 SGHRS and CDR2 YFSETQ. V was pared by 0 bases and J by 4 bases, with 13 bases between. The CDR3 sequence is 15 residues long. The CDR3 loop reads CASSLAGGVRTEAFF. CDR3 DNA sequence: TGCGCCAGCAGCTTGGCTGGGGGGGTGCGCACTGAAGCTTTCTTT.

CDR3 DNA: TGTGCCAGCAGCTTAGACATTAAAACCTACGAGCAGTACTTC. Encoded protein: CASSLDIKTYEQYF. This chain connects TRBV7-9 to TRBJ2-7; no reliable D call. The germline V gene encodes CDR1 SEHNR and CDR2 FQNEAQ (reference sequence). V gave up 1 base and J gave up 2 bases, with 9 bases separating them. The CDR3 is 14 residues long.

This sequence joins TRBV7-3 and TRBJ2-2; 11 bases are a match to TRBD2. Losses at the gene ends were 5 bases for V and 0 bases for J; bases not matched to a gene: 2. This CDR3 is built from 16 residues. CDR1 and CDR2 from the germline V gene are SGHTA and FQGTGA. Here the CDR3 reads CASSKGLAANTGELFF. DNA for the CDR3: TGTGCCAGCAGCAAGGGACTAGCGGCGAACACCGGGGAGCTGTTTTTT.

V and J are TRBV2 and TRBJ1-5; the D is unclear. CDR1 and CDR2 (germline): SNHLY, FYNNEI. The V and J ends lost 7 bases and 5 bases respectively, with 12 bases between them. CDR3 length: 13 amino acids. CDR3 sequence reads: CASTSQIYQPQHF. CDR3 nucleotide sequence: TGTGCCAGCACGTCACAGATTTATCAGCCCCAGCATTTT.

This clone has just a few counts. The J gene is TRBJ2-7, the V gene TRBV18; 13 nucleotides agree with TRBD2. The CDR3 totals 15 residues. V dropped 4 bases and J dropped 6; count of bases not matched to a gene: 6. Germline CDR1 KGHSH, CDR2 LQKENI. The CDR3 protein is CASSLSGTSGTEQYF. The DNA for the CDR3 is TGTGCCAGCTCACTTTCCGGGACTAGCGGGACCGAGCAGTACTTC.

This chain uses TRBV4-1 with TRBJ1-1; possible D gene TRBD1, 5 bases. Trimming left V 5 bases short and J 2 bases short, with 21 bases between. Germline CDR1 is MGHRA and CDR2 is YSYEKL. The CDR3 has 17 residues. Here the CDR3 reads CASSSRAPTDTNTEAFF. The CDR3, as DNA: TGCGCCAGCAGCTCAAGGGCTCCGACAGATACAAACACTGAAGCTTTCTTT.

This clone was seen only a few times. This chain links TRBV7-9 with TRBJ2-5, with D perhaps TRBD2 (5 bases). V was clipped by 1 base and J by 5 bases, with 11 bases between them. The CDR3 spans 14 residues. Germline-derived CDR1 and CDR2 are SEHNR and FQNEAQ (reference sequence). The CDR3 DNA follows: TGTGCCAGCAGCTTAGGGCGACTACGGGAGACCCAGTACTTC. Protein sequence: CASSLGRLRETQYF.

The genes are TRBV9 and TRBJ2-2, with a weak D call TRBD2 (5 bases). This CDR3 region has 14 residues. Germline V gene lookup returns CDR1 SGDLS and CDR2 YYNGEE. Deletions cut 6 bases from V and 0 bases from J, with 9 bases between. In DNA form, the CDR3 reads TGTGCCAGCAAGATTAGCGCGAACACCGGGGAGCTGTTTTTT. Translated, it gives CASKISANTGELFF.

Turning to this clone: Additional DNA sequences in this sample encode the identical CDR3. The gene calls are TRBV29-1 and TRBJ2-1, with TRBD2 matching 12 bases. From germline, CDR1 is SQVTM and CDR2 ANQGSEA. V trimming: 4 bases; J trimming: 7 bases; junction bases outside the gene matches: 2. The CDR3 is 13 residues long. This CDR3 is CSVGLAGVNEQFF. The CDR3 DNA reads TGCAGCGTTGGACTAGCGGGAGTAAATGAGCAGTTCTTC.

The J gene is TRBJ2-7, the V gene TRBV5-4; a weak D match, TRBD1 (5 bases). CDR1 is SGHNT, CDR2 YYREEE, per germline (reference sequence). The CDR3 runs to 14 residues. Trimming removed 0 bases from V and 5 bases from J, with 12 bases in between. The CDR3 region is CASSLVGQGNEQYF. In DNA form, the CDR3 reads TGTGCCAGCAGCTTGGTTGGGCAGGGCAACGAGCAGTACTTC.

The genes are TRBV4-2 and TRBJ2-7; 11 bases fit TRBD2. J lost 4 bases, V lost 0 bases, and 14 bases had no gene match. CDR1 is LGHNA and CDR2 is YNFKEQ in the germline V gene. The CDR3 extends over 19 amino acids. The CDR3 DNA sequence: TGTGCCAGCAGCCAAGATAGGACTAGAGGGACTAGCGGACGATACGAGCAGTACTTC. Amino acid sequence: CASSQDRTRGTSGRYEQYF.

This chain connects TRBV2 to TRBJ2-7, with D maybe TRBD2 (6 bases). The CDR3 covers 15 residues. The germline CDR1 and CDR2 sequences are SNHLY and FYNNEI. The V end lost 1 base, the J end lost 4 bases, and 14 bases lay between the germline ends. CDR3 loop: CASSEGLRGKYEQYF. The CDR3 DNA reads TGTGCCAGCAGTGAAGGCTTGCGGGGAAAATACGAGCAGTACTTC.

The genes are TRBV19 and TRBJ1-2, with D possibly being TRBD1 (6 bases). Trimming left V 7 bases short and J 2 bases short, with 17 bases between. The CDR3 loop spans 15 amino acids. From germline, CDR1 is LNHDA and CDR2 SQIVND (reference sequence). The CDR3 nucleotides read TGTGCCAGTACCCAACGAGGACAGTGGAACTATGGCTACACCTTC. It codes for CASTQRGQWNYGYTF.

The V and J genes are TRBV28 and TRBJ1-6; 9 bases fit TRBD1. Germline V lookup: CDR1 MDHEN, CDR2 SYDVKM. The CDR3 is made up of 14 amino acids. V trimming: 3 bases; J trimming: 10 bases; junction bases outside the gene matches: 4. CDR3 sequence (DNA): TGTGCCAGCAGTTTGGGGACAGGGTGGTCACCCCTCCACTTT. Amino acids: CASSLGTGWSPLHF.

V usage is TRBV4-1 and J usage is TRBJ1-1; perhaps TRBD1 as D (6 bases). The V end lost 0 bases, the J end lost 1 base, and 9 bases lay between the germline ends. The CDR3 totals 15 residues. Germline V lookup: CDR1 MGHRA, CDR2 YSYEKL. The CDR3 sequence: CASSQDRTANTEAFF. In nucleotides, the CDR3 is TGCGCCAGCAGCCAAGACAGGACAGCGAACACTGAAGCTTTCTTT.

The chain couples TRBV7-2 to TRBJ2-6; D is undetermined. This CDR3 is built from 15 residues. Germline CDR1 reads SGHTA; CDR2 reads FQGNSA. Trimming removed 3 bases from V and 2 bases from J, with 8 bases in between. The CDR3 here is CASSFVGPGANVLTF. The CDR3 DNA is TGTGCCAGCAGCTTTGTTGGCCCTGGGGCCAACGTCCTGACTTTC.

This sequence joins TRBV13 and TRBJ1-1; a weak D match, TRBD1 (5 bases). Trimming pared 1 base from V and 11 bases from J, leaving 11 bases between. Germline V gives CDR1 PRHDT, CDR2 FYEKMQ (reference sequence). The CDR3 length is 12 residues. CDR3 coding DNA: TGTGCCAGCAGCTTAGTACCTGGGGGGGCTTTCTTT. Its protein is CASSLVPGGAFF.

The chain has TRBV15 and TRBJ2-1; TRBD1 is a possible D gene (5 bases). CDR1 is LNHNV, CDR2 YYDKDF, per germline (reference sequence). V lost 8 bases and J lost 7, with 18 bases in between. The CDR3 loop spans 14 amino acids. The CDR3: CATEDQQGFNEQFF. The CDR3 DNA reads TGTGCCACCGAGGACCAGCAGGGCTTTAATGAGCAGTTCTTC. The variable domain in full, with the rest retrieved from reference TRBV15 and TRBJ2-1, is DAMVIQNPRYQVTQFGKPVTLSCSQTLNHNVMYWYQQKSSQAPKLLFHYYDKDFNNEADTPDNFQSRRPNTSFCFLDIRSPGLGDTAMYLCATEDQQGFNEQFFGPGTRLTVL.

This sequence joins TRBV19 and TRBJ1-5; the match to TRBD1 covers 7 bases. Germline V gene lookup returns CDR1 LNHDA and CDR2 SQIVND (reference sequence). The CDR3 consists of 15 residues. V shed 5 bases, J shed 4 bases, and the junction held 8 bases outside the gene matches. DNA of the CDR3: TGTGCCAGTAGTCTAAACAGGGGAGGAAATCAGCCCCAGCATTTT. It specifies CASSLNRGGNQPQHF.

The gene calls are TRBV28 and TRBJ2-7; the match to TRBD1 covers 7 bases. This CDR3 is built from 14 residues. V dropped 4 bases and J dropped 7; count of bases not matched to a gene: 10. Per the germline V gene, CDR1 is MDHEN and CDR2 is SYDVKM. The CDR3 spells CASSSRQGRDEQYF. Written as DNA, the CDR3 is TGTGCCAGCAGTTCCCGACAGGGTAGGGATGAGCAGTACTTC.

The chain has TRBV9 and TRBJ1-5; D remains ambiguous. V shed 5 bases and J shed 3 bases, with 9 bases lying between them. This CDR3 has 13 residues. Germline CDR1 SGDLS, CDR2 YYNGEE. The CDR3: CASSRGFNQPQHF. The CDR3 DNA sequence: TGTGCCAGCAGTCGAGGGTTCAATCAGCCCCAGCATTTT.

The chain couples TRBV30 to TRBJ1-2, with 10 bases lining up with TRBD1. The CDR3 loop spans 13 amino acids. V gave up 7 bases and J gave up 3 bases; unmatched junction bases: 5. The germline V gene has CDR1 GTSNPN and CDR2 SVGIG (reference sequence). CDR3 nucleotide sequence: TGTGCCTCAGACAGGGGGCGCGACTATGGCTACACCTTC. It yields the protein CASDRGRDYGYTF.

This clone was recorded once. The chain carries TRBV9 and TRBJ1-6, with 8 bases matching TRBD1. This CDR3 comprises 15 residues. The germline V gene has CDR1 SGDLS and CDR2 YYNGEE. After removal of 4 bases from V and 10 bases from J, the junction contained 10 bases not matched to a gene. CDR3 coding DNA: TGTGCCAGCAGCCCGACGACAGGGGATCTCTCACCCCTCCACTTT. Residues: CASSPTTGDLSPLHF.

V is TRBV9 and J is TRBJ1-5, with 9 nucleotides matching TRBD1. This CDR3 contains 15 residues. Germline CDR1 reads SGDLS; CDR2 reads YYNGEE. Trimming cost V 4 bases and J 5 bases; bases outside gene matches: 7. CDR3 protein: CASSTGQGPYQPQHF. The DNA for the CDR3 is TGTGCCAGCAGCACCGGACAGGGGCCCTATCAGCCCCAGCATTTT.

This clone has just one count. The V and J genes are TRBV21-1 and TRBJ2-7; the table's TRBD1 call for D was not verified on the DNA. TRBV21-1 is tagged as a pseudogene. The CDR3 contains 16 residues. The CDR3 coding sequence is TGTGCCAGCAGTCAACCCCCGGGACAGGGGTCCTACGAGCAGTACTTC. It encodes CASSQPPGQGSYEQYF.

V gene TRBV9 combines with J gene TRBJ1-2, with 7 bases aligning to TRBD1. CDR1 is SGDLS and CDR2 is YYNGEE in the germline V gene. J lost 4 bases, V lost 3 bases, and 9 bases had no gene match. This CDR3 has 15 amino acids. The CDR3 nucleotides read TGTGCCAGCAGCGCATCCGGGACAGCGAGCTATGGCTACACCTTC. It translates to CASSASGTASYGYTF.

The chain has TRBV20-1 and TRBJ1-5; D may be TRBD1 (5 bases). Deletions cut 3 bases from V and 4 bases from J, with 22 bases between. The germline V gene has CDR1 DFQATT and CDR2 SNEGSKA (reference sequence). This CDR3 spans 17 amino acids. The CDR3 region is CSASSGFGGGKNQPQHF. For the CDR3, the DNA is TGCAGTGCTAGTTCAGGGTTCGGTGGGGGGAAGAATCAGCCCCAGCATTTT.